A selection of T cell receptor beta chains follows, all from one sample in a study of T cells in Graves' hyperthyroidism and ophthalmopathy. From the multiplex PCR reads, TCRdb called clonotypes with MiXCR, one entry per CDR3 protein. The table shows under 400,000 distinct CDR3 sequences, with roughly 25% occurring only once. The sample taken for sequencing was blood. The receptor set was obtained from a man aged 50 to 60 with Graves' hyperthyroidism. The conserved cysteine and the conserved F or W are not part of the CDR3 here. Fields, in order: D gene, CDR3 length, V gene, CDR3 protein. D genes are given only for firm matches.

>.|12|TRBV7-9
ASSRGSQGNEQY
>TRBD1|12|TRBV5-1
ASSLIQGTGEAF
>.|11|TRBV9
ASSVGVGGEQF
>.|10|TRBV12-5
ASGGNRDEQY
>TRBD2|14|TRBV27
ASSSRLAGGLDTQY
>.|12|TRBV20-1
SARGELVTNEQF
>.|13|TRBV28
ASSFITRGPGELF
>TRBD2|13|TRBV7-9
ASSSQAGLGEAQY
>.|11|TRBV30
ATREHRVAEAF
>.|13|TRBV28
ASSLSSRGRYEQY
>TRBD2|12|TRBV6-1
ASRTSGSYNEQF
>.|10|TRBV28
ASSPSWNEQY